Listed below are T cell receptor beta chains from one sample, sequenced in a study of OX40 agonist ivuxolimab in advanced cancers. The assay was immunoSEQ multiplex PCR, and TCRdb's table has in-frame clones only and misses some. In the table there are tens of thousands of clones, nearly 95% of which are singletons. The sample in question was CD4+ or CD8+ T cells sorted from blood, obtained in a trial of the OX40 agonist ivuxolimab. The origin of the receptors is an adult with an advanced solid tumor such as melanoma, head and neck, liver or kidney cancer. Each CDR3 is given with its conserved first and last residue. D genes are given only for firm matches. Only some rows state a clone size, as once, few, many or a class for expanded clones.

TRBJ2-6,-,TRBD1,TRBV5-7,TGTGCCAGCAGCCGAAGGGACAGGGTGATTGGGGCCAACGTCCTGACTTTC,CASSRRDRVIGANVLTF
TRBJ1-2,-,TRBD1,TRBV6-6,TGTGCCAGCAGTTACTCGTTAGGACAGGGAGACTATGGCTACACCTTC,CASSYSLGQGDYGYTF
TRBJ2-1,-,TRBD2,TRBV11-2,TGTGCCAGCAGCTTAGTGGTAGCGGGCCCCTACAATGAGCAGTTCTTC,CASSLVVAGPYNEQFF
TRBJ1-2,-,TRBD1,TRBV4-3,TGCGCCAGCAGCCAAGATTTAGGGGGCTCAGCAACCTTC,CASSQDLGGSATF
TRBJ1-3,-,TRBD1,TRBV2,TGTGCCAGCGACAGGGTAGATGCTGGAAACACCATATATTTT,CASDRVDAGNTIYF
TRBJ2-1,-,-,TRBV5-4,TGTGCCAGCAGTGGCAATGAGCAGTTCTTC,CASSGNEQFF
TRBJ1-2,-,-,TRBV6-6,TGTGCCAGCAGTTACCCCGGGGGAGATGGCTACACCTTC,CASSYPGGDGYTF
TRBJ2-7,few,TRBD2,TRBV7-8,TGTGCCAGCAGATCGCTAGCGGGAGTCTACGAGCAGTACTTC,CASRSLAGVYEQYF
TRBJ2-2,-,-,TRBV9,TGTGCCAGCAGCGTAGTAGCGGCGAACACCGGGGAGCTGTTTTTT,CASSVVAANTGELFF
TRBJ2-5,-,-,TRBV21-1,TGTGCCAGCAGCAAAGACACCAGGGTAATGGAGACCCAGTACTTC,CASSKDTRVMETQYF
TRBJ1-1,-,-,TRBV7-3,TGTGCCAGCAGCTTAACAGGGCAGATGAACACTGAAGCTTTCTTT,CASSLTGQMNTEAFF
TRBJ2-1,-,TRBD2,TRBV9,TGTGCCAGCAGCGCCCCTCCGGGACTAGCCAGTTTGGGCTACAATGAGCAGTTCTTC,CASSAPPGLASLGYNEQFF
TRBJ2-2,-,-,TRBV7-8,TGTGCCAGCAGCTTAGGGCAGGGAAGAACCGGGGAGCTGTTTTTT,CASSLGQGRTGELFF
TRBJ2-7,-,-,TRBV5-1,TGCGCCAGCAGCACTGACATTTATTCCTACGAGCAGTACTTC,CASSTDIYSYEQYF
TRBJ2-7,-,-,TRBV10-3,TGTGCCATCAGTGAGGGACTTACCTACGAGCAGTACTTC,CAISEGLTYEQYF
TRBJ2-7,-,TRBD2,TRBV7-8,TGTGCCAGCAGCTTAACTAGCGTGAACGAGCAGTACTTC,CASSLTSVNEQYF
TRBJ2-1,-,TRBD2,TRBV5-1,TGCGCCAGCAGCTTGGCGTTAGCGGGACCCGCAACCTACAATGAGCAGTTCTTC,CASSLALAGPATYNEQFF
TRBJ2-2,-,TRBD1,TRBV5-1,TGCGCCAGCAGCTTGGAGGTTGGGACAGGGAGTCCCGGGGAGCTGTTTTTT,CASSLEVGTGSPGELFF
TRBJ1-2,-,-,TRBV4-3,TGCGCCAGCAGCCCCATCTCGGACAGCTATGGCTACACCTTC,CASSPISDSYGYTF
TRBJ2-7,-,-,TRBV11-2,TGTGCCAGCAGTTTAATGTCCTACGAGCAGTACTTC,CASSLMSYEQYF
TRBJ2-3,few,-,TRBV27,TGTGCCAGCAGTTTATTGGTGTCGGATACGCAGTATTTT,CASSLLVSDTQYF
TRBJ1-2,-,-,TRBV19,TGTGCCAGTACCATTGGAGACACCCGAACGTCCCTCTATGGCTACACCTTC,CASTIGDTRTSLYGYTF
TRBJ2-1,-,TRBD2,TRBV4-3,TGCGCCAGCAGACCGGGACTAGCGGACAATGAGCAGTTCTTC,CASRPGLADNEQFF
TRBJ2-3,-,-,TRBV5-8,TGTGCCAGCAGCTTAACGGGGCCTAGCACAGATACGCAGTATTTT,CASSLTGPSTDTQYF
TRBJ2-1,once,-,TRBV6-5,TGTGCCAGCAGTTACTCCTCCCCGGGGGATGAGCAGTTCTTC,CASSYSSPGDEQFF
TRBJ1-2,-,-,TRBV4-1,TGCGCCAGCAGCCAAGCACCGGGGGCTAGTGGCTATGGCTACACCTTC,CASSQAPGASGYGYTF
TRBJ2-7,-,-,TRBV21-1,TGTGCCAGCAGCAAATACATAGAAAACCAGGGTCATTTCGGTTACGAGCAGTACTTC,CASSKYIENQGHFGYEQYF